The 30 T cell receptor beta chains below were found in one sample sequenced in a study of technical replicates of blood from a handful of donors. Using immunoSEQ multiplex PCR, the repertoire was profiled, and TCRdb retains in-frame clones only, with some absent. Among tens of thousands of clones, roughly 98% were seen once, and the ten largest hold around 0.15%. Sample: T cells isolated from PBMCs. These receptors came from a human donor in good health.

The V call is TRBV2, the J call TRBJ1-5; no firm D call. Germline values: CDR1 SNHLY, CDR2 FYNNEI. The ends were cut back, 4 bases at V and 9 bases at J, with 10 bases in the middle. CDR3 length: 12 residues. CDR3 in amino acids: CASSGSGRPQHF. DNA of the CDR3: TGTGCCAGCAGTGGTAGCGGACGGCCCCAGCATTTT.

In its sample, this clone was seen once. The V and J genes are TRBV15 and TRBJ1-1; D gene unclear. This CDR3 is built from 13 residues. V was cut by 3 bases and J by 4 bases, with 9 bases left in between. Looked up from germline, CDR1 is LNHNV and CDR2 is YYDKDF (reference sequence). The CDR3 region has the DNA TGTGCCACCAGCAGCTTCCGGGGCACTGAAGCTTTCTTT. Its translation: CATSSFRGTEAFF.

The V and J genes are TRBV5-1 and TRBJ2-2; 9 bases are shared with TRBD1. CDR1 SGHRS and CDR2 YFSETQ come from the germline V gene. This CDR3 has 15 residues. The V and J ends lost 4 bases and 4 bases, in that order; junction bases with no gene match: 5. CDR3 region: CASSDRGSGTGELFF. CDR3 bases: TGCGCCAGCAGCGACAGGGGGTCGGGCACCGGGGAGCTGTTTTTT.

The DNA for the CDR3 is TGTGCCAGCAGCCTCGGGGGGGAGCAGTACTTC. This gives the protein CASSLGGEQYF. V gene TRBV14 combines with J gene TRBJ2-7; 7 nucleotides align to TRBD2. CDR1 and CDR2 (germline): SGHDN, FVKESK. The CDR3 totals 11 residues. The J segment lost 7 bases and the V segment lost 4 bases, leaving 1 base of the junction unmatched.

This clone was observed once. The rearrangement links TRBV14 to TRBJ1-6, with D tentatively TRBD1 (6 bases). CDR1 and CDR2 (germline): SGHDN, FVKESK. The CDR3 sequence is 14 residues long. V lost 4 bases, J lost 4 bases, and 8 bases lay in between. The CDR3 here is CASSPDRYNSPLHF. CDR3 nucleotide sequence: TGTGCCAGCAGCCCCGACAGGTATAATTCACCCCTCCACTTT.

This sequence joins TRBV15 and TRBJ2-6; tentative D call: TRBD2 (5 bases). This CDR3 is 17 amino acids long. Germline lookup yields CDR1 LNHNV and CDR2 YYDKDF (reference sequence). Deletions cut 5 bases from V and 4 bases from J, with 18 bases between. The CDR3 bases are TGTGCCACCAGCCTTCCTGGACTCTCCGTCGGGGCCAACGTCCTGACTTTC. Its translation: CATSLPGLSVGANVLTF.

The chain recombines TRBV11-2 with TRBJ1-1; D uncertain. CDR1 and CDR2 (germline): SGHAT, FQNNGV. Trimming took 5 bases from V and 0 from J, leaving 19 bases between them. The CDR3 has 17 amino acids. CDR3 bases: TGTGCCAGCAGCCTGCAGCGTTTCTACGGGGTGAACACTGAAGCTTTCTTT. As protein: CASSLQRFYGVNTEAFF.

The V gene is TRBV2, the J gene TRBJ1-3; maybe TRBD1 (6 bases). This CDR3 is 16 amino acids long. Between the trimmed V and J ends, which lost 5 bases and 0 bases, there was a span of 14 bases. Per the germline V gene, CDR1 is SNHLY and CDR2 is FYNNEI. This chain's CDR3 is CASSSYRDTSGNTIYF. The CDR3, as DNA: TGTGCCAGCAGTTCATACAGGGACACCTCTGGAAACACCATATATTTT.

The chain combines TRBV5-4 with TRBJ2-3; maybe TRBD2 (6 bases). The germline V and J ends were trimmed by 4 bases and 4 bases, with 10 bases remaining between them. CDR1 is SGHNT, CDR2 YYREEE, per germline (reference sequence). The CDR3 loop spans 13 amino acids. The CDR3 loop reads CASSRDFPDTQYF. The CDR3 coding sequence is TGTGCCAGCAGCCGGGACTTTCCAGATACGCAGTATTTT.

The rearrangement links TRBV7-3 to TRBJ2-1, with 10 bases lining up with TRBD2. Trimming removed 0 bases from V and 7 bases from J; junction bases left unmatched: 6. CDR1 is SGHTA and CDR2 is FQGTGA in the germline V gene. The CDR3 runs 16 residues. The CDR3 reads CASSLTIAGGANEQFF. CDR3 nucleotide sequence: TGTGCCAGCAGCTTAACGATAGCGGGGGGTGCGAATGAGCAGTTCTTC.

The chain has TRBV18 and TRBJ1-4; no reliable D call. The germline V gene encodes CDR1 KGHSH and CDR2 LQKENI. This CDR3 region has 15 residues. V was shortened by 1 base and J by 4 bases, with 10 bases between the two germline ends. CDR3 nucleotides: TGTGCCAGCTCACCACGGGCAGGATATAATGAAAAACTGTTTTTT. This translates into CASSPRAGYNEKLFF.

This sequence joins TRBV2 and TRBJ1-5, with D uncertain. The CDR3 loop spans 13 amino acids. V dropped 4 bases and J dropped 0 bases, with 4 bases sitting between them. CDR1 and CDR2 (germline): SNHLY, FYNNEI. The CDR3 region is CASSGNSNQPQHF. The DNA for the CDR3 is TGTGCCAGCAGTGGTAATAGCAATCAGCCCCAGCATTTT.

The V and J genes are TRBV5-5 and TRBJ2-1; 9 positions agree with TRBD1. Germline V gene data show CDR1 as SGHKS and CDR2 as YYEKEE (reference sequence). The junction had 6 bases not matched to a gene; V was cut back by 4 bases and J by 4 bases. The CDR3 runs to 15 residues. The CDR3 nucleotides are TGTGCCAGCAGCAGGGGACAGGGACGTTACAATGAGCAGTTCTTC. As protein: CASSRGQGRYNEQFF.

The count of this clone is one. This chain joins TRBV11-3 and TRBJ1-2; D unresolved. This CDR3 comprises 13 residues. Trimming stripped 5 bases from V and 7 bases from J, with 14 bases between. Looked up from germline, CDR1 is SGHNT and CDR2 is YENEEA. DNA for the CDR3: TGTGCCAGCAGCGCCTCGATCGGACTTGGCTACACCTTC. This sequence encodes CASSASIGLGYTF.

This chain joins TRBV7-3 and TRBJ1-6; no reliable D call. Trimming left V 5 bases short and J 10 bases short, with 12 bases between. The CDR3 totals 13 residues. The V gene's germline CDR1 is SGHTA and CDR2 FQGTGA. The CDR3 DNA sequence: TGTGCCAGCAGCCCAGATGTCACCTCACCCCTCCACTTT. Translated, it gives CASSPDVTSPLHF.

The V call is TRBV9, the J call TRBJ1-1, with D possibly TRBD1 on 5 matching bases. V was cut by 4 bases and J by 4 bases, with 14 bases left in between. CDR1 is SGDLS and CDR2 is YYNGEE in the germline V gene. The CDR3 is made up of 14 amino acids. CDR3 sequence reads: CASSRGGGSTEAFF. CDR3 nucleotide sequence: TGTGCCAGCAGCAGAGGCGGGGGATCCACTGAAGCTTTCTTT.

This chain uses TRBV7-9 with TRBJ2-7, with D perhaps matching TRBD2 (5 bases). This CDR3 spans 15 amino acids. Trimming took off 5 bases at V and 1 base at J, with 15 bases between the two ends. CDR1 is SEHNR, CDR2 FQNEAQ, per germline (reference sequence). DNA for the CDR3: TGTGCCAGCAGCGGAGCCCTCGGACTTTCCTACGAGCAGTACTTC. This encodes CASSGALGLSYEQYF. Filled out from reference TRBV7-9 and TRBJ2-7, the complete variable domain reads DTGVSQNPRHKITKRGQNVTFRCDPISEHNRLYWYRQTLGQGPEFLTYFQNEAQLEKSRLLSDRFSAERPKGSFSTLEIQRTEQGDSAMYLCASSGALGLSYEQYFGPGTRLTVT.

This clone showed up just a few times. The J gene is TRBJ2-3, the V gene TRBV4-1, with TRBD1 identical over 8 bases. The CDR3 totals 16 residues. Trimming removed 0 bases from V and 4 bases from J; junction bases left unmatched: 6. Germline values: CDR1 MGHRA, CDR2 YSYEKL. The CDR3, as DNA: TGCGCCAGCAGCCAAGAACGACAGGGGTCCCCAGATACGCAGTATTTT. It codes for CASSQERQGSPDTQYF.

V is TRBV21-1 and J is TRBJ2-7; the DNA was not compared with TRBD1, the D call given in the table. TRBV21-1 represents a pseudogene. CDR3 length: 17 residues. The DNA for the CDR3 is TGTGCCAGCAGCAAAGTTGGTTCGGGACAGGGCTTCTACGAGCAGTACTTC. It translates to CASSKVGSGQGFYEQYF.

V and J are TRBV6-1 and TRBJ2-1, with 8 bases lining up with TRBD2. The CDR3 is made up of 16 amino acids. The germline gives CDR1 MNHNS, CDR2 SASEGT. The ends lost 4 bases at V and 9 bases at J; junction bases unmatched: 14. This chain's CDR3 is CASSGLFRGRNGEQFF. The CDR3, as DNA: TGTGCCAGCAGTGGTCTGTTCCGCGGGAGGAATGGTGAGCAGTTCTTC.

V and J are TRBV4-1 and TRBJ2-3; 13 nucleotides agree with TRBD2. V shed 1 base, J shed 3 bases, and the junction held 7 bases outside the gene matches. CDR1 and CDR2 from the germline V gene are MGHRA and YSYEKL. There are 18 residues in the CDR3. The CDR3 DNA sequence: TGCGCCAGCAGCCAAGGACTAGCGGGGGGCGTGGAAACAGATACGCAGTATTTT. Translation: CASSQGLAGGVETDTQYF.

The V gene is TRBV28, the J gene TRBJ1-2, with TRBD1 as a possible D gene (6 bases). This CDR3 region has 14 residues. Germline CDR1 and CDR2: MDHEN and SYDVKM. V lost 9 bases and J 1 base, leaving 15 bases between the germline ends. As DNA, the CDR3 is TGTGCCAGTAGGGGGGGAGTAGGTAACTATGGCTACACCTTC. As protein: CASRGGVGNYGYTF.

This sequence joins TRBV6-5 and TRBJ1-3; D is ambiguous. The CDR3 is 16 amino acids. The ends were cut back, 0 bases at V and 4 bases at J, with 13 bases in the middle. Germline loops: CDR1 MNHEY, CDR2 SVGAGI. The CDR3 protein is CASSYSGFSGGNTIYF. The CDR3 coding sequence is TGTGCCAGCAGTTACTCAGGGTTCTCGGGGGGAAACACCATATATTTT.

The genes are TRBV7-6 and TRBJ2-2; possibly TRBD2 for D (7 bases). CDR1 is SGHVS and CDR2 is FNYEAQ in the germline V gene. CDR3 length: 17 residues. The V end lost 5 bases, the J end lost 6 bases, and 22 bases lay between the germline ends. The CDR3 protein is CASSLPLGGREPGELFF. In nucleotides, the CDR3 is TGTGCCAGCAGCCTCCCTCTGGGGGGGCGGGAGCCCGGGGAGCTGTTTTTT. The whole variable domain, filled in from reference TRBV7-6 and TRBJ2-2, reads GAGVSQSPRYKVTKRGQDVALRCDPISGHVSLYWYRQALGQGPEFLTYFNYEAQQDKSGLPNDRFSAERPEGSISTLTIQRTEQRDSAMYRCASSLPLGGREPGELFFGEGSRLTVL.

This chain links TRBV6-5 with TRBJ2-3, with a weak D call TRBD2 (6 bases). Trimming pared 4 bases from V and 5 bases from J, leaving 16 bases between. CDR1 MNHEY and CDR2 SVGAGI come from the germline V gene. The CDR3 contains 15 residues. The DNA of the CDR3 is TGTGCCAGCAGTTCCCCCCGGGGGTCGAGAGATACGCAGTATTTT. It translates to CASSSPRGSRDTQYF.

V and J are TRBV2 and TRBJ1-2; 7 bases are shared with TRBD1. After removal of 5 bases from V and 7 bases from J, the junction contained 7 bases not matched to a gene. CDR1 is SNHLY and CDR2 is FYNNEI in the germline V gene. This CDR3 is 13 amino acids long. In DNA form, the CDR3 reads TGTGCCAGCAGTTACTATGACAGGGCTGGCTACACCTTC. Its protein product is CASSYYDRAGYTF.

The chain couples TRBV28 to TRBJ1-1; D possibly corresponds to TRBD1 (5 bases). CDR1 is MDHEN and CDR2 is SYDVKM in the germline V gene. The CDR3 has 14 amino acids. The V end lost 10 bases, the J end lost 4 bases, and 19 bases lay between the germline ends. The CDR3 loop reads CATELRVERTEAFF. In DNA, the CDR3 is TGTGCCACCGAACTCAGGGTAGAGCGCACTGAAGCTTTCTTT.

The chain combines TRBV7-2 with TRBJ2-6; no clear D gene. Trimming removed 6 bases from V and 2 bases from J, with 20 bases in between. The CDR3 extends over 18 amino acids. The V gene's germline CDR1 is SGHTA and CDR2 FQGNSA. In nucleotides, the CDR3 is TGTGCCAGCAGGCGAGATGTGTGGCGGCTTCCTGGGGCCAACGTCCTGACTTTC. It translates to CASRRDVWRLPGANVLTF.

This clone has just one count. The V and J genes are TRBV6-4 and TRBJ2-1; tentative D call: TRBD2 (5 bases). Germline CDR1 is MRHNA and CDR2 is SNTAGT. The CDR3 has 14 residues. V was clipped by 4 bases and J by 0 bases, with 7 bases between them. In nucleotides, the CDR3 is TGTGCCAGCAGTGCGGGGAGCTCCTACAATGAGCAGTTCTTC. It specifies CASSAGSSYNEQFF.

This clone has a single count. The rearrangement joins TRBV6-5 to TRBJ2-5; 7 nucleotides line up with TRBD1. V lost 7 bases to trimming and J lost 7 bases; unmatched junction nucleotides: 12. CDR1 MNHEY and CDR2 SVGAGI come from the germline V gene. The CDR3 covers 14 residues. The CDR3 DNA reads TGTGCCAGCAAAGGACAGGCCGTCGGCGGGACCCAGTACTTC. Encoded protein: CASKGQAVGGTQYF.